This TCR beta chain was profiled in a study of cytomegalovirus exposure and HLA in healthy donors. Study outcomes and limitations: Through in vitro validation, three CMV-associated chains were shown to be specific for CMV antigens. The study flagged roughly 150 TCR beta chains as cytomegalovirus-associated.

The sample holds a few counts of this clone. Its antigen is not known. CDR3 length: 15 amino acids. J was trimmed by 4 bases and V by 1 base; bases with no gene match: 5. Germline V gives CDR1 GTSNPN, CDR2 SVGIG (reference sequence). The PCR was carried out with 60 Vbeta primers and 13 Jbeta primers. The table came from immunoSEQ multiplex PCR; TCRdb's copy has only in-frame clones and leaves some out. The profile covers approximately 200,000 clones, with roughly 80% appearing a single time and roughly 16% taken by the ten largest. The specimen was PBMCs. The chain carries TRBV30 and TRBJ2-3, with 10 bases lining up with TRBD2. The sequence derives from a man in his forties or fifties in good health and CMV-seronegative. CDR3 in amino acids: CAWSALAGVPDTQYF. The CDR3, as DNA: TGTGCCTGGAGTGCGCTAGCGGGAGTCCCAGATACGCAGTATTTT.